This T cell receptor beta chain was recorded in a study of blood T cells in healthy people across ages. Study-wide points: Diversity figures derived from one million T cells were judged to underestimate the true value.

Together with a sample-barcoded 5' primer, a J-beta primer mix was included in a second PCR lasting about 7 to 11 cycles. MiXCR was run by TCRdb on the 5' RACE reads, yielding one entry per CDR3 protein. Of 650,000 to 700,000 distinct CDR3 sequences detected, about 51% appear once; the ten largest clones hold approximately 12%. They isolated at least 6.5 million PBMCs from each sample. As to this clonotype: As yet, its antigen is unknown. A much larger clone differs from this one at a single base, so this may be a read error.

The germline CDR1 and CDR2 sequences are SGHTA and FQGNSA. The CDR3 runs to 15 residues. The receptor comes from a woman of 80 years or more in good health. The rearrangement links TRBV7-2 to TRBJ2-1; 11 bases fit TRBD2. The sequenced material came from blood. This CDR3 is CANSLNRLAGGKQFF. The DNA for the CDR3 is TGTGCCAACAGCTTAAACCGGCTAGCGGGGGGCAAGCAGTTCTTC. The full variable domain, its missing parts supplied by reference TRBV7-2 and TRBJ2-1, is GAGVSQSPSNKVTEKGKDVELRCDPISGHTALYWYRQSLGQGLEFLIYFQGNSAPDKSGLPSDRFSAERTGGSVSTLTIQRTQQEDSAVYLCANSLNRLAGGKQFFGPGTRLTVL.